Below, 29 T cell receptor beta chains from the same sample are listed, as sequenced in a study of shared clonotypes between healthy human individuals. TCRdb keeps only in-frame clones here, not all; method: immunoSEQ multiplex PCR. The sample includes roughly 1,600,000 clones, just under 99% of them seen just once. Sequences were obtained from naive CD4+ T cells sorted from blood. As for subset: CD45RA+ positively selected. The source of these receptors is a man aged 25 to 45 in good health.

V gene TRBV5-1 combines with J gene TRBJ2-1, with D possibly being TRBD2 (6 bases). V shed 4 bases and J shed 0 bases, with 11 bases lying between them. CDR1 SGHRS and CDR2 YFSETQ come from the germline V gene. There are 15 residues in the CDR3. This CDR3 is CASSGGSPSYNEQFF. CDR3 nucleotide sequence: TGCGCCAGCAGCGGGGGGTCTCCCTCCTACAATGAGCAGTTCTTC.

The chain recombines TRBV7-6 with TRBJ2-2; 7 bases fit TRBD1. The V gene end was trimmed by 0 bases and the J gene end by 6 bases; junction bases not matched to a gene: 25. Germline V gene sequence: CDR1 SGHVS, CDR2 FNYEAQ. This CDR3 comprises 22 residues. In DNA form, the CDR3 reads TGTGCCAGCAGCTTAGCGATGAAGACAGGGAGAGGTTTAACACTGGAATCCGGGGAGCTGTTTTTT. Translation gives CASSLAMKTGRGLTLESGELFF.

V gene TRBV11-2 combines with J gene TRBJ2-5; the D is unclear. The CDR3 loop spans 14 amino acids. Trimming pared 3 bases from V and 5 bases from J, leaving 13 bases between. Germline CDR1 and CDR2: SGHAT and FQNNGV. CDR3 nucleotide sequence: TGTGCCAGCAGCTTGAGCCCCGGACGGGAGACCCAGTACTTC. Its translation: CASSLSPGRETQYF.

The rearrangement uses TRBV5-1 and TRBJ2-3; the match to TRBD1 covers 7 bases. Germline-derived CDR1 and CDR2 are SGHRS and YFSETQ. This CDR3 region has 15 residues. Unmatched junction bases numbered 7, after V lost 4 bases and J lost 2 bases. In DNA, the CDR3 is TGCGCCAGCAGCCCGGGGACAGATATCACAGATACGCAGTATTTT. The encoded protein is CASSPGTDITDTQYF.

The gene calls are TRBV19 and TRBJ2-1; TRBD2 aligns across 8 bases. Germline V gives CDR1 LNHDA, CDR2 SQIVND (reference sequence). The CDR3 runs 16 residues. V shed 1 base and J 5 bases; nucleotides not matched to a gene: 7. The CDR3 region has the DNA TGTGCCAGTAGTATAGTTAGAACTAGCGGTCACAATGAGCAGTTCTTC. It translates to CASSIVRTSGHNEQFF.

The DNA for the CDR3 is TGCGCCAGCAGCCGTACTAGCGGGAGCCGGAATGAGCAGTTCTTC. Translating it yields CASSRTSGSRNEQFF. V gene TRBV5-1 combines with J gene TRBJ2-1; TRBD2 agrees at 11 bases. The CDR3 sequence is 15 residues long. With V trimmed by 4 bases and J by 7 bases, 7 bases remained unmatched. Germline V gene sequence: CDR1 SGHRS, CDR2 YFSETQ.

This chain links TRBV25-1 with TRBJ1-1, with a tentative D call TRBD1 (6 bases). Per germline, CDR1 MGHDK and CDR2 SYGVNS. This CDR3 spans 14 amino acids. Deletions cut 6 bases from V and 6 bases from J, with 17 bases between. The CDR3 region is CASSQGPVTAEAFF. The CDR3 coding sequence is TGTGCCAGCAGCCAGGGGCCTGTCACGGCTGAAGCTTTCTTT.

The CDR3 DNA is TGTGCCAGCAGCGTAGCTCCCCTAGCGGGGAACAATGAGCAGTTCTTC. It specifies CASSVAPLAGNNEQFF. The chain employs TRBV9 and TRBJ2-1, with 9 bases matching TRBD2. The CDR3 runs 16 residues. Germline V CDR1 and CDR2: SGDLS, YYNGEE. V was pared by 0 bases and J by 5 bases, with 6 bases of the junction left unmatched.

The chain links TRBV5-1 to TRBJ2-7; TRBD2 aligns across 13 bases. This CDR3 region has 17 residues. Germline CDR1 reads SGHRS; CDR2 reads YFSETQ. Trimming removed 5 bases from V and 5 bases from J; junction bases left unmatched: 13. CDR3 residues: CASRLGLAGAPGHEQYF. The DNA of the CDR3 is TGCGCCAGCAGACTCGGACTAGCGGGAGCTCCGGGCCACGAGCAGTACTTC.

The chain employs TRBV27 and TRBJ2-1; no clear D gene. In germline, CDR1 is MNHEY, CDR2 SMNVEV (reference sequence). The CDR3 extends over 13 amino acids. Deletions cut 0 bases from V and 5 bases from J, with 5 bases between. The CDR3: CASSLSLNNEQFF. DNA for the CDR3: TGTGCCAGCAGTTTATCGCTCAACAATGAGCAGTTCTTC.

The CDR3 region has the DNA TGTGCCATCAGTGACCAGGACACTTACAATGAGCAGTTCTTC. Translating gives CAISDQDTYNEQFF. The chain carries TRBV10-3 and TRBJ2-1; D may be TRBD1 (5 bases). The germline V and J ends were trimmed by 3 bases and 4 bases, with 10 bases remaining between them. Looked up from germline, CDR1 is ENHRY and CDR2 is SYGVKD. There are 14 residues in the CDR3.

This chain joins TRBV19 and TRBJ2-1; 12 bases are a match to TRBD2. The CDR3 spans 17 residues. Germline V gene sequence: CDR1 LNHDA, CDR2 SQIVND (reference sequence). V lost 6 bases, J lost 4 bases, and 10 bases stayed unmatched. The CDR3 protein is CASSTFPGTSGYNEQFF. DNA for the CDR3: TGTGCCAGTAGCACCTTCCCCGGGACTAGCGGGTACAATGAGCAGTTCTTC.

The V gene is TRBV5-6, the J gene TRBJ1-5, with D possibly being TRBD1 (5 bases). In germline, CDR1 is SGHDT, CDR2 YYEEEE. This CDR3 comprises 16 residues. Deletions cut 1 base from V and 10 bases from J, with 21 bases between. CDR3 sequence: CASSLRLGPTAGPQHF. CDR3 DNA sequence: TGTGCCAGCAGCTTGCGTTTGGGGCCTACCGCGGGTCCCCAGCATTTT.

J is TRBJ1-5 and V is TRBV21-1. TRBV21-1 counts as a pseudogene. The CDR3 is made up of 14 amino acids. CDR3 residues: CASSNGGYNQPQHF. The CDR3 DNA reads TGTGCCAGCAGCAACGGGGGATACAATCAGCCCCAGCATTTT.

CDR3 amino acids: CASSDTIGQGSDEQFF. CDR3 DNA sequence: TGTGCCAGCAGCGACACGATTGGACAGGGGAGTGATGAGCAGTTCTTC. The chain joins TRBV28 to TRBJ2-1; 9 bases are shared with TRBD1. CDR3 length: 16 amino acids. From germline, CDR1 is MDHEN and CDR2 SYDVKM. The V gene end was trimmed by 6 bases and the J gene end by 8 bases; junction bases not matched to a gene: 14.

This chain connects TRBV15 to TRBJ2-3; D might be TRBD2 (5 bases). Germline loops: CDR1 LNHNV, CDR2 YYDKDF (reference sequence). This CDR3 region has 15 residues. With 2 bases removed from V and 8 bases from J, the gap between germline ends came to 17 bases. This CDR3 is CATSRNRGIGSTQYF. CDR3 DNA: TGTGCCACCAGCAGAAACCGGGGAATCGGAAGTACGCAGTATTTT. Together with reference TRBV15 and TRBJ2-3, the CDR3 gives the full variable domain: DAMVIQNPRYQVTQFGKPVTLSCSQTLNHNVMYWYQQKSSQAPKLLFHYYDKDFNNEADTPDNFQSRRPNTSFCFLDIRSPGLGDTAMYLCATSRNRGIGSTQYFGPGTRLTVL.

V is TRBV20-1 and J is TRBJ1-2, with a tentative D call TRBD1 (5 bases). The CDR3 runs 11 residues. Germline CDR1 reads DFQATT; CDR2 reads SNEGSKA (reference sequence). The ends were cut back, 1 base at V and 8 bases at J, with 8 bases in the middle. The CDR3 region has the DNA TGCAGTGCTAGAGGGCAGGGAGGCTACACCTTC. This translates into CSARGQGGYTF.

The gene calls are TRBV2 and TRBJ2-5, with 15 bases fitting TRBD2. Germline CDR1 reads SNHLY; CDR2 reads FYNNEI. V shed 2 bases and J 2 bases; nucleotides not matched to a gene: 3. This CDR3 comprises 17 residues. The CDR3 nucleotides are TGTGCCAGCAGTGAACTGGGACTAGCGGGAGGACAAGAGACCCAGTACTTC. Its translation: CASSELGLAGGQETQYF.

Comment on this clone: Its ends do not fully match the called genes, so a read error is possible. The genes are TRBV7-2 and TRBJ2-3; 14 bases are a match to TRBD2. The CDR3 sequence is 12 residues long. Germline assignment: CDR1 SGHTA and CDR2 FQGNSA. CDR3 region: CASSLGLAGGVF. CDR3 DNA: TGTGCCAGCAGCTTAGGACTAGCGGGAGGGGTTTTT.

V and J are TRBV4-1 and TRBJ1-4, with D tentatively TRBD1 (5 bases). The CDR3 contains 18 residues. V shed 3 bases and J shed 0 bases, with 17 bases lying between them. Per the germline V gene, CDR1 is MGHRA and CDR2 is YSYEKL. CDR3 sequence: CASSHRAGPLTTNEKLFF. Here the CDR3 DNA reads TGCGCCAGCAGCCACAGGGCAGGGCCGCTTACAACTAATGAAAAACTGTTTTTT.

Concerning this clone: Other DNA sequences in the same sample also yield this CDR3. The chain carries TRBV28 and TRBJ2-7; 7 nucleotides match TRBD1. CDR1 and CDR2 from the germline V gene are MDHEN and SYDVKM. J was trimmed by 1 base and V by 6 bases; bases with no gene match: 3. This CDR3 has 13 amino acids. CDR3 residues: CASSPGQSYEQYF. The CDR3 bases are TGTGCCAGCAGCCCGGGACAGTCCTACGAGCAGTACTTC.

This chain connects TRBV4-1 to TRBJ1-2; D remains ambiguous. V shed 0 bases and J shed 8 bases, with 13 bases lying between them. The CDR3 totals 14 residues. Germline CDR1 reads MGHRA; CDR2 reads YSYEKL. CDR3 region: CASSQDLQPAGYTF. The CDR3, as DNA: TGCGCCAGCAGCCAAGACCTCCAACCTGCGGGCTACACCTTC.

V gene TRBV27 combines with J gene TRBJ2-7; D may be TRBD2 (6 bases). Looked up from germline, CDR1 is MNHEY and CDR2 is SMNVEV (reference sequence). Trimming removed 2 bases from V and 5 bases from J, with 13 bases in between. The CDR3 is 14 residues long. In DNA form, the CDR3 reads TGTGCCAGCAGTTTAGCGGGACGTCGGAACGAGCAGTACTTC. It yields the protein CASSLAGRRNEQYF.

The chain employs TRBV28 and TRBJ2-7, with D possibly called TRBD1 or TRBD2 (6 bases each). Trimming removed 7 bases from V and 3 bases from J, with 13 bases in between. CDR1 and CDR2 (germline): MDHEN, SYDVKM. The CDR3 spans 13 residues. The CDR3 bases are TGTGCCAGCAAGTGGGGGGCGTTCTACGAGCAGTACTTC. Protein product: CASKWGAFYEQYF.

The chain uses TRBV7-9 and TRBJ2-7; the D gene is possibly TRBD2 (6 bases). Germline assignment: CDR1 SEHNR and CDR2 FQNEAQ (reference sequence). V gave up 3 bases and J gave up 6 bases, with 12 bases separating them. This CDR3 spans 13 amino acids. CDR3 sequence reads: CASSFGGWSEQYF. The CDR3 DNA is TGTGCCAGCAGCTTCGGGGGATGGAGCGAGCAGTACTTC.

The CDR3 is CASSLRGGTSYNEQFF. The CDR3 coding sequence is TGTGCCAGCAGCTTAAGGGGGGGGACCTCCTACAATGAGCAGTTCTTC. The gene calls are TRBV7-9 and TRBJ2-1; D might be TRBD2 (7 bases). V shed 2 bases and J shed 0 bases, with 11 bases lying between them. The CDR3 runs to 16 residues. Germline lookup yields CDR1 SEHNR and CDR2 FQNEAQ (reference sequence).

V gene TRBV9 combines with J gene TRBJ2-1; TRBD2 matches at 9 bases. Looked up from germline, CDR1 is SGDLS and CDR2 is YYNGEE. V dropped 5 bases and J dropped 4; count of bases not matched to a gene: 16. The length of the CDR3 is 18 residues. The CDR3 spells CASRRTSERGGEYNEQFF. CDR3 nucleotides: TGTGCCAGCAGACGGACTAGCGAGAGAGGGGGCGAGTACAATGAGCAGTTCTTC.

This clone was seen a single time. The gene calls are TRBV5-1 and TRBJ2-7; maybe TRBD2 (5 bases). Per germline, CDR1 SGHRS and CDR2 YFSETQ. V gave up 3 bases and J gave up 3 bases, with 13 bases separating them. This CDR3 spans 14 amino acids. The CDR3 sequence is CASSSNSVDYEQYF. CDR3 in DNA: TGCGCCAGCAGCTCTAATAGCGTGGACTACGAGCAGTACTTC.

The chain carries TRBV5-4 and TRBJ2-7; TRBD2 matches 8 bases. The CDR3 runs to 14 residues. Germline CDR1 reads SGHNT; CDR2 reads YYREEE (reference sequence). V was clipped by 4 bases and J by 4 bases; unmatched bases: 7. The CDR3 nucleotides are TGTGCCAGCAGCGGGGAAGCGGGAGTTTACGAGCAGTACTTC. It translates to CASSGEAGVYEQYF.